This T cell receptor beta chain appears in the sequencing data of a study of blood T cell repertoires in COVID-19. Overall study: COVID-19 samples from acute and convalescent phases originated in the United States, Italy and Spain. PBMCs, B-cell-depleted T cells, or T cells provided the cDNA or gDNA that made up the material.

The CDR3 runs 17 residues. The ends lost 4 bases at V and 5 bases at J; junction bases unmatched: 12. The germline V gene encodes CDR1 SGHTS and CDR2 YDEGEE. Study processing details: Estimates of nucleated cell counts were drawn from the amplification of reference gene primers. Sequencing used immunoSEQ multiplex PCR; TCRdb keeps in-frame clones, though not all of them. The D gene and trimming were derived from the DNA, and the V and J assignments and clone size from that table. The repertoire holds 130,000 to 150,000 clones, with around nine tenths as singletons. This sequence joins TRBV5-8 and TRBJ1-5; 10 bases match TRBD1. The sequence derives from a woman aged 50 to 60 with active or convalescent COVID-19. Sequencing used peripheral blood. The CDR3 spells CASSLRTGGARYQPQHF. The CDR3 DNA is TGTGCCAGCAGCCTGCGGACAGGGGGAGCACGATATCAGCCCCAGCATTTT.